This TCR beta chain was recorded in a study of T-cell memory formation after mild COVID-19. About the research overall: Clusters of TCRs were largely donor specific. Study conclusions and caveats: Second-wave clones peaking on day 37 lacked confirmed SARS-CoV-2 specificity. Cross-reactive memory seemingly joined, as some responding clones were found in pre-infection memory.

There are 15 residues in the CDR3. The germline V gene encodes CDR1 MNHEY and CDR2 SVGEGT. V lost 2 bases and J lost 6, with 14 bases in between. This clonotype was found a few times. The antigen is unknown. 5'RACE primed from the constant segment yielded TCR alpha and TCR beta cDNA libraries bearing sample barcodes and UMIs. TCRdb ran MiXCR on the 5' RACE reads and lists one entry per CDR3 protein. The table records about 430,000 distinct CDR3 sequences, 20% to 25% of them present only once. The chain couples TRBV6-2 or TRBV6-3 to TRBJ2-1; either TRBD1 or TRBD2 may supply D (5 bases each). The sequenced sample was PBMCs or a T cell subset sorted from them (not recorded which). The TCR originated in an adult woman who had mild COVID-19 (a few samples of this study predate the infection). Cell type and time point are not known. The DNA for the CDR3 is TGTGCCAGCAGTTACCCCGGGGCTGGATTCAATGAGCAGTTCTTC. This gives the protein CASSYPGAGFNEQFF.